Following are 3 T cell receptor beta chains from one sample sequenced in a study of shared clonotypes between healthy human individuals. Data came from immunoSEQ multiplex PCR; TCRdb stores just in-frame clones and leaves some out. Among nearly 1,000,000 clones listed, approximately 80% were seen once. Sequencing was carried out using memory CD4+ T cells sorted from blood. Subset in this sample: CD45RA-negative fraction. Receptors were obtained from a man aged 18 to 35 in good health.

About this clone itself: This sample includes further DNA sequences coding for the same CDR3. The rearrangement joins TRBV5-1 to TRBJ1-5; D is unclear. The CDR3 totals 15 residues. V lost 0 bases and J 2 bases, leaving 9 bases between the germline ends. The germline gives CDR1 SGHRS, CDR2 YFSETQ. CDR3 in amino acids: CASSLDGRGNQPQHF. CDR3 nucleotide sequence: TGCGCCAGCAGCTTGGACGGTAGGGGCAATCAGCCCCAGCATTTT.

The CDR3 spells CASSLGHSLDGYTF. In DNA, the CDR3 is TGTGCCAGCAGCTTGGGACATTCCTTAGATGGCTACACCTTC. The chain recombines TRBV7-9 with TRBJ1-2, with a tentative D call TRBD1 (6 bases). The V end lost 3 bases, the J end lost 6 bases, and 14 bases lay between the germline ends. The germline gives CDR1 SEHNR, CDR2 FQNEAQ (reference sequence). This CDR3 has 14 residues.

The chain links TRBV29-1 to TRBJ2-3; 8 bases agree with TRBD1. With V trimmed by 2 bases and J by 4 bases, 8 bases remained unmatched. The V gene's germline CDR1 is SQVTM and CDR2 ANQGSEA. The CDR3 spans 15 residues. CDR3 coding DNA: TGCAGCGTTGAACAGGGGGCTTCGGGGTCAGATACGCAGTATTTT. The encoded protein is CSVEQGASGSDTQYF.